This T cell receptor beta chain was recorded in a study of T cell responses to AZD1222 COVID-19 vaccine. Study-wide background: Both about-4-week and about-12-week second-dose recipients were combined.

The CDR3 totals 12 residues. V was shortened by 1 base and J by 7 bases, with 7 bases between the two germline ends. Germline assignment: CDR1 MNHEY and CDR2 SVGEGT. General study points: At baseline, seropositivity was found in only a handful of AZD1222 recipients. Increases in Spike-specific TCR breadth and depth were seen after two AZD1222 doses.

Turning to this clone: Its matching antigen is unknown.

Here immunoSEQ multiplex PCR was the method, and the copy in TCRdb shows in-frame clones only, minus some. The sample has some 200,000 clones, about nine tenths seen once. The sample here was peripheral blood, taken on day 0 of AZD1222 vaccination. The V call is TRBV6-2 or TRBV6-3, the J call TRBJ1-1; D gene ambiguous. The TCR was taken from an adult in good health. Here the CDR3 reads CASSYYIGEAFF. The CDR3 nucleotides read TGTGCCAGCAGTTACTACATAGGTGAAGCTTTCTTT.